This T cell receptor (beta chain) was sequenced during a study of T cells in Graves' hyperthyroidism and ophthalmopathy. Study-wide results and caveats: Expanded thyroid clonotypes (above 0.001) were mostly also found in blood.

Amplification yielded TCR beta CDR3 regions, with RNA transcripts as the source. The TCR CDR3 was amplified in a first-round RT-PCR using the HTBI primer set. TCRdb redid the calling of the multiplex PCR reads with MiXCR, one entry per CDR3 protein. The table lists fewer than 250,000 distinct CDR3 sequences, about 24% of them singletons, with roughly a third in the top ten. Concerning this clonotype: Its target is unknown.

This clonotype was obtained from a woman aged 40 to 50 with Graves' ophthalmopathy. Sequencing was done on a sample of blood.

The CDR3 sequence: CATSERTHQETQYF. The CDR3 DNA follows: TGTGCCACCAGTGAAAGGACCCACCAAGAGACCCAGTACTTC. The chain couples TRBV24-1 to TRBJ2-5; D call uncertain. The CDR3 extends over 14 amino acids. Germline V gives CDR1 KGHDR, CDR2 SFDVKD. The V and J ends lost 4 bases and 0 bases respectively, with 8 bases between them.